This T cell receptor (beta chain) is from a study of shared clonotypes between healthy human individuals. Overall study findings and caveats: Against clonotypes common to all four donors, non-shared ones had lower generation probabilities.

Sequenced by immunoSEQ multiplex PCR; TCRdb stores in-frame clones only, minus some. The profile shows some 660,000 clones, around 73% of them singletons. As regards this clone: Its antigen is unknown.

J was trimmed by 1 base and V by 5 bases; bases with no gene match: 1. Looked up from germline, CDR1 is MNHEY and CDR2 is SVGAGI. The CDR3 consists of 15 residues. The chain uses TRBV6-5 and TRBJ2-3; 12 positions agree with TRBD2. Sequencing input: memory CD4+ T cells sorted from blood. Subset denoted: CD45RA-negative fraction. The TCR was taken from a woman aged 25-40 years in good health. DNA of the CDR3: TGTGCCAGCAGTAGGACTAGCGGGGGCACAGATACGCAGTATTTT. It translates to CASSRTSGGTDTQYF.